This entry describes one T cell receptor (beta chain). This clonotype showed up many times. It has no known antigen specificity. Base-call qualities are not available, and no considerably larger clone is one nucleotide away. The CDR3 measures 16 amino acids from cysteine to phenylalanine. This entry keeps only the CDR3 DNA: 48 bases, framed from base 1. At the junction V is shortened by 5 bases and J by 2 bases, with 16 bases in between. The study deep-sequenced TCR repertoires of sorted CD4+ and CD8+ blood T cells from severe aplastic anemia patients and healthy subjects. Ficoll-Paque density gradient centrifugation was used to isolate peripheral blood mononuclear cells. Before DNA was extracted, CD4+ and CD8+ T cells were sorted using either FACS or magnetic beads. Genomic DNA served as template for TCR beta VDJ combination and CDR3 sequence profiling. An Illumina HiSeq 2000 was used for TCR repertoire sequencing. Per the source publication's procedure: Repertoire assessment relied on Simpson's diversity index, CDR3 size and DJ length profiles, and TRBV/TRBJ rearrangement plots. The immunodominant clone was defined as the most abundant DNA sequence in deep sequencing data. CDR3 amino acid sequences were checked for sharing across subjects and were also compared against the VDJdb database and published repertoires. The raw public reads went through TCRdb reprocessing: fastp at Q25, MiXCR clone calling, in-frame beta chains kept. Every entry covers one CDR3 protein and lists the most common genes and DNA from its rows. The V and J calls shown here were made by TCRdb, not taken from the authors' results. The sample table lists about 110,000 distinct CDR3 sequences, around half of them with a count of one. 25% to 35% of the sample is taken by the ten largest.

This record belongs to a study of CD8+CD57+ T cells in acquired aplastic anemia (dated by TCRdb to the late 2010s). In the study overall: DNA extracted from sorted CD4+ and CD8+ cells had a mean of approximately 3 ug, with a range of roughly 0.19 to 27.4 ug. Healthy donor samples averaged about 9.8 million reads for CD4+ and fewer than 12 million for CD8+ cells.

Overall results and qualifications from the work: Patients and healthy controls showed no significant difference in CD8+ Simpson's diversity (P=0.060). Roughly 30 CD8+ CDR3 sequences were shared between patients and controls but appeared highly expressed in patients and within their immunodominant clones.

The sequenced sample was sorted CD4+, CD8+, or CD8+CD57+ T cells (not recorded which) from PBMCs. The chain employs TRBV12-3 or TRBV12-4 and TRBJ1-3, and TRBD1 may be the D gene, going by 6 matching bases. The source of this sequence is a human donor in good health, serving as a control. The nucleotides are TGTGCCAGCAGTCGCCTGGGGGGCGAGCCTGGAAACACCATATATTTT. Translated, this gives CASSRLGGEPGNTIYF.